Presented here are 2 T cell receptor beta chains from one specimen sequenced in a study of blood T cells in healthy people across ages. It was with a sample-barcoded 5' primer and a J-beta primer mix that a second PCR of about 6 to 12 cycles was run. TCRdb used MiXCR to reprocess the 5' RACE reads, holding one entry per CDR3 protein. The sample yields about 570,000 distinct CDR3 sequences, 25% to 30% seen once. Material for sequencing was blood. These receptors were taken from a woman in her sixties or seventies in good health.

The J gene is TRBJ1-1, the V gene TRBV4-3; tentatively, D is TRBD1 (6 bases). Per the germline V gene, CDR1 is LGHNA and CDR2 is YSLEER. The CDR3 contains 16 residues. V dropped 1 base and J dropped 5 bases, with 17 bases sitting between them. CDR3 nucleotides: TGCGCCAGCAGCCAAGCGCCGGCAGGAGGGGGGACTGAAGCTTTCTTT. Translating it yields CASSQAPAGGGTEAFF.

The chain uses TRBV6-2 or TRBV6-3 and TRBJ2-1, with D possibly being TRBD1 (6 bases). Trimming left V 6 bases short and J 4 bases short, with 10 bases between. The CDR3 runs 13 residues. The V gene's germline CDR1 is MNHEY and CDR2 SVGEGT. CDR3 coding DNA: TGTGCCAGCAGAAAACAGGGATACAATGAGCAGTTCTTC. Translation gives CASRKQGYNEQFF.